This TCR beta chain was sequenced during a study of beta chain features in type 1 diabetes. The CDR3 totals 16 residues. V gave up 1 base and J gave up 2 bases, with 15 bases separating them. CDR1 is KGHSH, CDR2 LQKENI, per germline. The whole isolated RNA underwent reverse transcription, so sequencing captured expressed TCRB transcripts. Sequencing was performed with immunoSEQ multiplex PCR; in TCRdb, only in-frame clones are kept and a portion is missing. The repertoire has over 55,000 clones, about 47% of them found once; the top ten carry around 2.6%. Regarding the study as a whole: Among all four CD4+ subsets, Type 1 diabetes patients had TCRB CDR3s that were moderately but significantly shorter. PCR might pick shorter templates more often, in the same way for patients and controls.

As regards this clone: Antigen unknown.

Material: Tregs from blood. The chain combines TRBV18 with TRBJ2-7, with D unclear. This clonotype originated in a woman in her forties with type 1 diabetes. DNA of the CDR3: TGTGCCAGCTCACCACTCGCGTTCTCATCCCCCTACGAGCAGTACTTC. Translated: CASSPLAFSSPYEQYF.